Listed below are T cell receptor beta chains from one sample, sequenced in a study of blood T cell repertoires in COVID-19. Libraries were prepared by immunoSEQ multiplex PCR; TCRdb keeps only in-frame clonotypes and omits some of them. The sample comprises roughly 190,000 clones, over 80% of which are singletons, and 7.8% rests with the top ten. The sequencing input was peripheral blood. The source of these receptors is a woman aged 55 to 70 with COVID-19, enrolled during active disease. Each CDR3 is given without its conserved first and last residue. Fields, in order: clone size, V gene, CDR3 protein. Not all rows give a size; the values are once, few, many and, for expanded clones, a class.

size: .
V: TRBV3-1/TRBV3-2
CDR3: ASSHLSWGGSGEKLF

size: few
V: TRBV20-1
CDR3: YPKPNTEAF

size: once
V: TRBV11-3
CDR3: ASSPSEPDTQY

size: few
V: TRBV18
CDR3: ASSPRTENTEAF

size: .
V: TRBV7-3
CDR3: ASSLGGRASETQY

size: once
V: TRBV7-6
CDR3: ASSSPTGRTGELF

size: few
V: TRBV9
CDR3: ASGWTSGNFNEQF

size: .
V: TRBV28
CDR3: ASSSPGQGTGNTIY

size: once
V: TRBV11-2
CDR3: ASSVGQGNTEAF

size: .
V: TRBV29-1
CDR3: SAASASWNEQF

size: .
V: TRBV7-8
CDR3: ASSLVNSNTGELF

size: .
V: TRBV7-6
CDR3: ASSLDRGYGYT

size: .
V: TRBV7-9
CDR3: ASRQAGGNEQY

size: .
V: TRBV2
CDR3: ASSVSRTGTMNTEAF

size: .
V: TRBV11-1
CDR3: ASSLGQGSNEQF

size: .
V: TRBV5-1
CDR3: ASSLGRLNTEAF

size: .
V: TRBV15
CDR3: ATSRDPAGKAGELF

size: .
V: TRBV5-5
CDR3: ASSLGGAENYGYT

size: few
V: TRBV19
CDR3: ASTDRDRGALYYGYT

size: .
V: TRBV24-1
CDR3: ATSEELAGVETQY

size: .
V: TRBV5-4
CDR3: ASSWGQGAANYGYT

size: .
V: TRBV5-1
CDR3: ASSFSDRGVNEQF

size: .
V: TRBV28
CDR3: ASSFGLKQEQF

size: .
V: TRBV7-9
CDR3: ASSSNRDYQPQH

size: .
V: TRBV19
CDR3: ASTGTASGNTIY

size: few
V: TRBV6-2/TRBV6-3
CDR3: ASSLFTGSNQPQH

size: few
V: TRBV27
CDR3: ASSPGNSYNSPLH

size: few
V: TRBV19
CDR3: ASNSPREGMSSGNTIY

size: .
V: TRBV18
CDR3: ASSPITGGPRAEAF

size: .
V: TRBV5-1
CDR3: ASSLGDREYGYT

size: .
V: TRBV2
CDR3: ASRLGQNYGYT

size: .
V: TRBV11-2
CDR3: ASSLGSQSNQPQH

size: .
V: TRBV7-9
CDR3: ASSPGQGDNQPQH

size: .
V: TRBV6-6
CDR3: ASSYAGEAF

size: .
V: TRBV19
CDR3: ASSISGLASYEQY

size: .
V: TRBV5-1
CDR3: ASSPWGQGATDTQY

size: once
V: TRBV6-1
CDR3: ASSVPGGGWSSGNTIY

size: .
V: TRBV7-9
CDR3: ASSFLGGPYNEQF

size: .
V: TRBV5-6
CDR3: ASSRDRAFSGNTIY

size: .
V: TRBV28
CDR3: ASSLWTNRGADGYT

size: .
V: TRBV6-5
CDR3: ASSYANRAVDEKLF

size: .
V: TRBV5-1
CDR3: ASSLGGRGQVIEAF

size: .
V: TRBV3-1/TRBV3-2
CDR3: ASSHDSYNSPLH

size: .
V: TRBV6-5
CDR3: ASSGQAGQPQH

size: .
V: TRBV29-1
CDR3: SVEGEGNQPQH

size: .
V: TRBV7-8
CDR3: ASSLEGGMGTDTQY

size: .
V: TRBV7-2
CDR3: ASSLAPAGSGNEQF

size: .
V: TRBV25-1
CDR3: ASSSGLGYT

size: .
V: TRBV19
CDR3: ASSITGTAPYEQY

size: .
V: TRBV21-1
CDR3: ASRAKYPGRGGYT

size: few
V: TRBV7-3
CDR3: ASSPRALASGETQY

size: .
V: TRBV20-1
CDR3: SARGQFEAF

size: .
V: TRBV7-9
CDR3: ASSLQEGGEAF

size: .
V: TRBV30
CDR3: AWRELDLGLAGGLSYEQY